The subject of this entry is one TCR beta chain. Its target is not known. V gave up 6 bases and J gave up 4 bases; unmatched junction bases: 3. This CDR3 is built from 13 residues. Germline assignment: CDR1 MNHEY and CDR2 SVGAGI. These data are taken from a study of long-term antiretroviral therapy in people with HIV. The libraries were made with immunoSEQ v3.0 at survey level. Repertoires were generated with immunoSEQ multiplex PCR, while TCRdb's copy carries only in-frame clones and drops some. The sample lists about 33,000 clones; more than 60% were seen once. Study-wide results and limits: Spans of CDR3 length were tighter for HIV repertoires than for controls.

This clonotype was sampled from a woman in her forties or fifties with HIV. Sample: unsorted PBMCs, taken 2 years after starting antiretroviral therapy. The V and J genes are TRBV6-5 and TRBJ2-4, with 7 bases matching TRBD2. The CDR3 is CASSPGGKNIQYF. CDR3 nucleotides: TGTGCCAGCAGCCCCGGGGGGAAAAACATTCAGTACTTC.